These 18 T cell receptor beta chains originate from one sample sequenced in a study of Ad26.COV2.S vaccination and SARS-CoV-2 variants. Documented treatment: about 20 received Ad26.COV2.S at low or high dose, single or two shots; 5 received placebo; per-sample allocation not given. Material that was analyzed had been drawn on day 63 after the first vaccine or placebo injection. Sequenced by immunoSEQ multiplex PCR; TCRdb stores in-frame clones only, minus some. This table holds hundreds of thousands of clones, roughly 89% found once. This sample comprised peripheral blood, obtained in a trial of Ad26.COV2.S vaccine versus placebo. These receptors originate from a person between 18 and 59 years old who received the Ad26.COV2.S COVID-19 vaccine or a placebo.

This chain connects TRBV10-3 to TRBJ1-4; 7 nucleotides agree with TRBD1. This CDR3 region has 13 residues. Germline values: CDR1 ENHRY, CDR2 SYGVKD. V shed 10 bases and J 3 bases; nucleotides not matched to a gene: 5. In DNA, the CDR3 is TGTGCCACCCAGGGGACAGCTAATGAAAAACTGTTTTTT. It yields the protein CATQGTANEKLFF.

J is TRBJ2-3 and V is TRBV4-3; 8 positions match TRBD2. The CDR3 is made up of 16 amino acids. Trimming took 1 base from V and 6 from J; bases not matched to a gene: 9. Germline CDR1 LGHNA, CDR2 YSLEER. This CDR3 reads CASSQVVAGTRDTQYF. The CDR3 DNA reads as TGCGCCAGCAGCCAAGTGGTAGCGGGGACTCGGGATACGCAGTATTTT.

The chain joins TRBV4-1 to TRBJ2-5; D gene uncertain. Germline V gene lookup returns CDR1 MGHRA and CDR2 YSYEKL. V was cut by 0 bases and J by 0 bases, with 5 bases left in between. The CDR3 is made up of 14 amino acids. The CDR3 DNA sequence: TGCGCCAGCAGCCAAGATTCGAACCAAGAGACCCAGTACTTC. It specifies CASSQDSNQETQYF.

The chain recombines TRBV30 with TRBJ1-4; no clear D. Germline CDR1 GTSNPN, CDR2 SVGIG (reference sequence). Trimming cost V 0 bases and J 0 bases, with 8 bases left between them. There are 15 residues in the CDR3. The DNA of the CDR3 is TGTGCCTGGAGTGTACTCGGCTCAACTAATGAAAAACTGTTTTTT. This encodes CAWSVLGSTNEKLFF.

V gene TRBV9 combines with J gene TRBJ1-4; D gene uncertain. The CDR3 loop spans 15 amino acids. V lost 0 bases and J lost 6, with 12 bases in between. Germline CDR1 reads SGDLS; CDR2 reads YYNGEE. CDR3 protein: CASSVDLGRHEKLFF. The CDR3 DNA follows: TGTGCCAGCAGCGTAGACTTGGGGAGACATGAAAAACTGTTTTTT.

The chain uses TRBV19 and TRBJ2-4; the D gene is possibly TRBD1 (6 bases). CDR3 length: 17 residues. The germline V gene encodes CDR1 LNHDA and CDR2 SQIVND (reference sequence). Trimming pared 6 bases from V and 1 base from J, leaving 19 bases between. The chain's CDR3 is CASSTLGRGWAKNIQYF. In nucleotides, the CDR3 is TGTGCCAGTAGCACCCTGGGAAGGGGGTGGGCCAAAAACATTCAGTACTTC.

The chain joins TRBV5-1 to TRBJ1-2, with TRBD1 identical over 7 bases. The V and J ends lost 0 bases and 7 bases, in that order; junction bases with no gene match: 3. The CDR3 is 13 residues long. Germline V gene lookup returns CDR1 SGHRS and CDR2 YFSETQ. CDR3 residues: CASSLEAGGGYTF. DNA of the CDR3: TGCGCCAGCAGCTTGGAGGCAGGGGGTGGCTACACCTTC.

DNA for the CDR3: TGTGCCAGTAGTATCGGAGGGCAGGGATCGTCCGAAGCTTTCTTT. Translating gives CASSIGGQGSSEAFF. This chain uses TRBV19 with TRBJ1-1; D is possibly TRBD1 (5 bases). Germline CDR1 and CDR2: LNHDA and SQIVND (reference sequence). Trimming removed 3 bases at V and 8 bases at J, with 19 bases between. The length of the CDR3 is 15 residues.

The chain is built from TRBV28 and TRBJ1-2; 8 bases are a match to TRBD1. The CDR3 extends over 14 amino acids. The J segment lost 8 bases and the V segment lost 3 bases, leaving 8 bases of the junction unmatched. The germline V gene encodes CDR1 MDHEN and CDR2 SYDVKM. The CDR3 here is CASSFPGTGSGYTF. The CDR3 DNA sequence: TGTGCCAGCAGTTTTCCCGGGACAGGTAGCGGCTACACCTTC.

The chain is built from TRBV27 and TRBJ1-4, with 7 bases fitting TRBD1. This CDR3 region has 13 residues. Per germline, CDR1 MNHEY and CDR2 SMNVEV (reference sequence). V was pared by 5 bases and J by 7 bases, with 4 bases of the junction left unmatched. CDR3 nucleotides: TGTGCCAGCAGTGACAGGGAGGGTGAAAAACTGTTTTTT. Protein product: CASSDREGEKLFF.

This chain links TRBV7-2 with TRBJ1-4; no definite D call. CDR1 and CDR2 (germline): SGHTA, FQGNSA. V was shortened by 2 bases and J by 6 bases, with 7 bases between the two germline ends. The CDR3 consists of 13 residues. CDR3 in amino acids: CASSLSGYEKLFF. The CDR3 DNA follows: TGTGCCAGCAGCTTATCGGGATATGAAAAACTGTTTTTT.

The CDR3 DNA reads as TGCGCCAGCAGCCAACGGGAGGGGCCGAAACAGCCCCAGCATTTT. Translated, it gives CASSQREGPKQPQHF. This chain links TRBV4-1 with TRBJ1-5; D perhaps matches TRBD1 (5 bases). Germline V gene data show CDR1 as MGHRA and CDR2 as YSYEKL. Trimming pared 2 bases from V and 7 bases from J, leaving 15 bases between. The CDR3 extends over 15 amino acids.

The V call is TRBV7-3, the J call TRBJ2-1, with 7 bases identical to TRBD2. Per the germline V gene, CDR1 is SGHTA and CDR2 is FQGTGA. CDR3 size: 14 residues. V trimming: 5 bases; J trimming: 8 bases; junction bases outside the gene matches: 9. CDR3 DNA: TGTGCCAGCAGCCCCCGACTAGCTCAGGATGAGCAGTTCTTC. Protein sequence: CASSPRLAQDEQFF.

This chain links TRBV28 with TRBJ2-1, with 7 bases aligning to TRBD2. The CDR3 has 15 residues. Germline lookup yields CDR1 MDHEN and CDR2 SYDVKM. J lost 6 bases, V lost 1 base, and 6 bases had no gene match. In DNA, the CDR3 is TGTGCCAGCAGTTTATTGCTAGCGGTAACCAATGAGCAGTTCTTC. Amino acid sequence: CASSLLLAVTNEQFF.

The chain has TRBV12-2 and TRBJ1-4; TRBD1 is the table's D call and was not checked against the DNA. TRBV12-2 is tagged as a pseudogene. This CDR3 region has 17 residues. The CDR3 region has the DNA TGTGCAAGTCGCTTAGTAACACAGGGGGCGCGGGAAGAAAAACTGTTTTTT. Its protein product is CASRLVTQGAREEKLFF.

This clone showed up just once. The rearrangement links TRBV7-3 to TRBJ2-4; 16 positions match TRBD2. The CDR3 is 16 amino acids. V trimming: 5 bases; J trimming: 6 bases; junction bases outside the gene matches: 4. The germline gives CDR1 SGHTA, CDR2 FQGTGA. The CDR3: CASSPGLAGGRNIQYF. The DNA for the CDR3 is TGTGCCAGCAGCCCGGGACTAGCGGGAGGGAGAAACATTCAGTACTTC.

Regarding this clone: A read error may produce the germline difference seen at one junction end. The identical CDR3 is also encoded by other nucleotide sequences in the sample. The genes are TRBV7-3 and TRBJ1-1; unclear D gene. The CDR3 sequence is 13 residues long. Germline V CDR1 and CDR2: SGHTA, FQGTGA. CDR3 sequence (DNA): TGTGCCAGCAGGTCTGGTAGCAACACTGAGGCTTTCTTT. It codes for CASRSGSNTEAFF.

The chain combines TRBV7-2 with TRBJ1-3; D possibly corresponds to TRBD1 (5 bases). There are 15 residues in the CDR3. The V end lost 4 bases, the J end lost 3 bases, and 13 bases lay between the germline ends. Germline V gives CDR1 SGHTA, CDR2 FQGNSA. CDR3 DNA: TGTGCCAGCAGCTCGTCTGGGGCCGTTGGAAACACCATATATTTT. Encoded protein: CASSSSGAVGNTIYF.